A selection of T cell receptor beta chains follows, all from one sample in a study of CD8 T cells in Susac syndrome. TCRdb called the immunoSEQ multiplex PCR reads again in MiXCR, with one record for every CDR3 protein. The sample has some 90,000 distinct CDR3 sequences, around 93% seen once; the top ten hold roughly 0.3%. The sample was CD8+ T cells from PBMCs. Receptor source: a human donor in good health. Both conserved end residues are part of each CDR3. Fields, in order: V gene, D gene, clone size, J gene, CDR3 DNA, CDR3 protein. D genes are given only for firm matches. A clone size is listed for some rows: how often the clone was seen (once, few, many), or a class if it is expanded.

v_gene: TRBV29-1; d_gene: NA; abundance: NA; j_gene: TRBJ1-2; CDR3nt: TGCAGCGAGGGGAGGGGAGGCGGACTGAATGGCTACACCTTC; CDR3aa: CSEGRGGGLNGYTF
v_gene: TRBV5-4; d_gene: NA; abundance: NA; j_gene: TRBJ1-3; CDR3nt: TGTGCCAGCAGCTGGCCAGACAGTGGAAACACCATATATTTT; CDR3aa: CASSWPDSGNTIYF
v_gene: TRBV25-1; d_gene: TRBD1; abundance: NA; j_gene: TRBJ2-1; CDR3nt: TGTGCCAGCAGTGAATTCCGAGGGGGCGATGAGCAGTTCTTC; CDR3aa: CASSEFRGGDEQFF
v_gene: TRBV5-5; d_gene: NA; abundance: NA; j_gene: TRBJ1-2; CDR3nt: TGTGCCAGCAGCTTGGGGGATCCAAGTGGCTACACCTTC; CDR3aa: CASSLGDPSGYTF
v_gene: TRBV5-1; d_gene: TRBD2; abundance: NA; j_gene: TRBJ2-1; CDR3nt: TGCGCCAGCAGCCCCGGGACTAGCGGGGGCCGAGCTGCTTACAATGAGCAGTTCTTC; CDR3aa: CASSPGTSGGRAAYNEQFF
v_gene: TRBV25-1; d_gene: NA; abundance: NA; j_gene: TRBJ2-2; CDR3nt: TGTGCCACCGCGAACACCGGGGAGCTGTTTTTT; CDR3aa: CATANTGELFF
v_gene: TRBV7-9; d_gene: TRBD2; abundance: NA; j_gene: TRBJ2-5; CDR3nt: TGTGCCAGCAGCTTCCGGGACTACCAACAAGAGACCCAGTACTTC; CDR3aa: CASSFRDYQQETQYF
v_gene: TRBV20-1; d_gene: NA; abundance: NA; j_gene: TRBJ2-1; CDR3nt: TGCAGTGCTCCCCTTTACAATGAGCAGTTCTTC; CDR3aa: CSAPLYNEQFF
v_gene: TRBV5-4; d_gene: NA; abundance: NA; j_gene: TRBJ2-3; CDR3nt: TGTGCCAGCAGCCGGAAAGGGAGACATCTGGATACGCAGTATTTT; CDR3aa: CASSRKGRHLDTQYF
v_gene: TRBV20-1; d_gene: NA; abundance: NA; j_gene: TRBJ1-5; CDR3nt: TGCAGTGCTAGGGACAGCTATAGCAATCAGCCCCAGCATTTT; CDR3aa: CSARDSYSNQPQHF
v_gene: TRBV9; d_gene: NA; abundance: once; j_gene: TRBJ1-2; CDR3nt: TGTGCCAGCAGCGTAGGGATGGGCCCGGCGAGAGACTATGGCTACACCTTC; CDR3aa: CASSVGMGPARDYGYTF
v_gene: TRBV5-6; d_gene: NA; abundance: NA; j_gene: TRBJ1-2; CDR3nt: TGTGCCAGCAGCTTGGACAGCAACGGCTACACCTTC; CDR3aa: CASSLDSNGYTF
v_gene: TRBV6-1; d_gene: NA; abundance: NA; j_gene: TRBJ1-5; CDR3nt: TGTGCCAGCCGAGAGGGAGGAAATCAGCCCCAGCATTTT; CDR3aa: CASREGGNQPQHF
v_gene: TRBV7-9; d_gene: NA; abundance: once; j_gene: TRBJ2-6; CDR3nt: TGTGCCAGCAGCTCAACGGAGGCTGGGGCCAACGTCCTGACTTTC; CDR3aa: CASSSTEAGANVLTF
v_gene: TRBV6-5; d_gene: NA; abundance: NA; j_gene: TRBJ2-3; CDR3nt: TGTGCCAGCAGCGAGGCCCGCGGGGGCACAGATACGCAGTATTTT; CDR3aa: CASSEARGGTDTQYF
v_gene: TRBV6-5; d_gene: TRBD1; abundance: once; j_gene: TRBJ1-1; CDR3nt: TGTGCCAGCAGTTACGACGCAGGGGGACGGACTGAAGCTTTCTTT; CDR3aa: CASSYDAGGRTEAFF
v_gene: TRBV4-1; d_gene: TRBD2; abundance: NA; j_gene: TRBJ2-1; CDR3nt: TGCGCCAGCAGCCAATTAAGCGGGGGGGCCACCTACAATGAGCAGTTCTTC; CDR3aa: CASSQLSGGATYNEQFF
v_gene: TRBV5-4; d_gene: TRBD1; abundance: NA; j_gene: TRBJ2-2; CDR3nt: TGTGCCAGCGGGCGACAGGGGGAGGCCACCGGGGAGCTGTTTTTT; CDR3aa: CASGRQGEATGELFF
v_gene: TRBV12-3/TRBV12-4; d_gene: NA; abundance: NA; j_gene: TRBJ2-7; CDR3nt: TGTGCCAGCAGTTTATCACCCTATACGAAGCAGTACTTC; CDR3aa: CASSLSPYTKQYF
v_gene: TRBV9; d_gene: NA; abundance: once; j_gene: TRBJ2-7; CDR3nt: TGTGCCAGCAGCTCCCTTCCCCACTACGAGCAGTACTTC; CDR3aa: CASSSLPHYEQYF
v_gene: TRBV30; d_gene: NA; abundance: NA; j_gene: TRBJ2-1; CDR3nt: TGTGCCTGGAGTGTTTCCGATTCCTACAATGAGCAGTTCTTC; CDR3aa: CAWSVSDSYNEQFF
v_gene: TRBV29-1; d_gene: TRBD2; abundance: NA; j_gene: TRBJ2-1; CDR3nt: TGCAGCGTTGGCCCCTCCCCTAGCGGGGGGCTAAGCTCCTACAATGAGCAGTTCTTC; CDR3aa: CSVGPSPSGGLSSYNEQFF
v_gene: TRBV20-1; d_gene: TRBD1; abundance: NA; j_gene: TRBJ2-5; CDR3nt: TGCAGTGCTAGAGACTGGACAGGGGCCGGGTGGACCCAGTACTTC; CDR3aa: CSARDWTGAGWTQYF
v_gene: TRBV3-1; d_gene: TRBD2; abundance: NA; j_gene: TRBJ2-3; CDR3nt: TGTGCCAGCAGCCCTCCGGGGGGTCGTACGCAGTATTTT; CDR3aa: CASSPPGGRTQYF
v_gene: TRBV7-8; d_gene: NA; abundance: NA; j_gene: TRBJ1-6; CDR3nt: TGTGCCAGCAGCTTAGAAGGCGCGAATTCACCCCTCCACTTT; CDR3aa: CASSLEGANSPLHF
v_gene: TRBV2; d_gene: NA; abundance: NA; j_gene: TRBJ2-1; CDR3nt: TGTGCCAGCTCAACTAGTGATTACAATGAGCAGTTCTTC; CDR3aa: CASSTSDYNEQFF